This T cell receptor beta chain was profiled in a study of blood T cell repertoires in COVID-19. Turning to the study itself: Spain, Italy and the United States supplied samples that represented acute and convalescent COVID-19.

CDR3 size: 17 residues. Trimming removed 2 bases from V and 4 bases from J; junction bases left unmatched: 13. The germline CDR1 and CDR2 sequences are SGDLS and YYNGEE. TCRdb keeps only in-frame clones here, not all; method: immunoSEQ multiplex PCR. Of just under 350,000 clones listed, around nine tenths are singletons. The source material was peripheral blood. The clonotype was recovered from a woman in her 70s with COVID-19, enrolled during active disease. The rearrangement uses TRBV9 and TRBJ1-1; 8 bases align to TRBD1. CDR3 residues: CASSVGDRIVSGTEAFF. DNA for the CDR3: TGTGCCAGCAGCGTGGGGGACAGGATTGTTTCGGGCACTGAAGCTTTCTTT.